The 32 T cell receptor beta chains presented below share a single source sample, sequenced in a study of response to subunit inactivated influenza vaccine. TCRdb reanalysed the RT-PCR reads using MiXCR and keeps one entry per CDR3 protein. The sample lists 250,000 to 350,000 distinct CDR3 sequences, roughly 22% occurring once. Here the sequenced sample was PBMCs from blood, taken around 22 months after vaccination. Receptors were obtained from a man aged 45 to 70 who received an inactivated influenza vaccine.

This clonotype was found a few times. The chain has TRBV29-1 and TRBJ2-1; 10 bases agree with TRBD2. CDR1 and CDR2 (germline): SQVTM, ANQGSEA. The CDR3 is 12 residues long. Trimming removed 4 bases from V and 9 bases from J; junction bases left unmatched: 3. The CDR3 DNA is TGCAGCGTTGTGTCTAGCGGGAGTGAGCAGTTCTTC. It yields the protein CSVVSSGSEQFF.

Only a few counts were recorded for this clonotype. The chain recombines TRBV3-1 with TRBJ2-5; D gene uncertain. Germline-derived CDR1 and CDR2 are LGHDT and YNNKEL (reference sequence). Trimming cost V 1 base and J 2 bases, with 11 bases left between them. The CDR3 extends over 15 amino acids. In nucleotides, the CDR3 is TGTGCCAGCAGCCAAGTACCCCTAGGTCAAGAGACCCAGTACTTC. As protein: CASSQVPLGQETQYF.

The sample holds many counts of this clonotype. V usage is TRBV12-3 or TRBV12-4 and J usage is TRBJ1-5; 8 bases are shared with TRBD1. The CDR3 contains 16 residues. Unmatched junction bases numbered 5, after V lost 3 bases and J lost 1 base. CDR3 in DNA: TGTGCCAGCAGTTTTAGACAGGGGCGCAGCAATCAGCCCCAGCATTTT. It is translated as CASSFRQGRSNQPQHF.

This clonotype was seen at least ten times. The chain carries TRBV5-6 and TRBJ1-5; 7 bases map to TRBD1. CDR3 size: 14 residues. Germline V CDR1 and CDR2: SGHDT, YYEEEE. V gave up 4 bases and J gave up 1 base; unmatched junction bases: 2. The CDR3: CASSLQGSNQPQHF. In nucleotides, the CDR3 is TGTGCCAGCAGCCTACAGGGGAGCAATCAGCCCCAGCATTTT.

A few counts support this clonotype. The chain employs TRBV3-1 and TRBJ2-1; D may be TRBD2 (6 bases). This CDR3 is built from 17 residues. V was shortened by 2 bases and J by 7 bases, with 21 bases between the two germline ends. The germline V gene has CDR1 LGHDT and CDR2 YNNKEL (reference sequence). This CDR3 is CASSQTLARGGWNEQFF. CDR3 bases: TGTGCCAGCAGCCAAACCCTCGCTCGGGGAGGTTGGAATGAGCAGTTCTTC.

The rearrangement joins TRBV7-2 to TRBJ1-3; D gene uncertain. Deletions cut 2 bases from V and 4 bases from J, with 15 bases between. The CDR3 has 16 amino acids. CDR1 SGHTA and CDR2 FQGNSA come from the germline V gene. The DNA for the CDR3 is TGTGCCAGCAGCTTATCTCGGGGAGGAGTGGGAAACACCATATATTTT. It codes for CASSLSRGGVGNTIYF.

This chain uses TRBV5-1 with TRBJ2-7, with 8 nucleotides matching TRBD1. The length of the CDR3 is 16 residues. Germline V gene lookup returns CDR1 SGHRS and CDR2 YFSETQ. V gave up 0 bases and J gave up 5 bases; unmatched junction bases: 10. DNA for the CDR3: TGCGCCAGCAGCTTGGTCCCCCCGGGACAGGCCAACGAGCAGTACTTC. Protein sequence: CASSLVPPGQANEQYF.

This chain uses TRBV4-1 with TRBJ1-2; 8 bases fit TRBD1. The V gene's germline CDR1 is MGHRA and CDR2 YSYEKL. CDR3 length: 17 amino acids. V shed 0 bases, J shed 0 bases, and the junction held 6 bases outside the gene matches. For the CDR3, the DNA is TGCGCCAGCAGCCAAGATCCTAACAGGGGGACTAACTATGGCTACACCTTC. It encodes CASSQDPNRGTNYGYTF.

The sample holds a few counts of this clonotype. The chain recombines TRBV7-9 with TRBJ2-7; 8 positions match TRBD2. Unmatched junction bases numbered 10, after V lost 3 bases and J lost 6 bases. Germline V CDR1 and CDR2: SEHNR, FQNEAQ (reference sequence). CDR3 length: 15 amino acids. The CDR3 DNA reads as TGTGCCAGCAGCTTTGAGACTAGCGTCTCCCTCGAGCAGTACTTC. Encoded protein: CASSFETSVSLEQYF.

The chain uses TRBV11-2 and TRBJ2-1, with D maybe TRBD1 (6 bases). This CDR3 has 16 amino acids. Trimming removed 1 base at V and 4 bases at J, with 14 bases between. The germline CDR1 and CDR2 sequences are SGHAT and FQNNGV. CDR3 sequence (DNA): TGTGCCAGCAGCTTAGGGGGGCAGTTAATTTACAATGAGCAGTTCTTC. This gives the protein CASSLGGQLIYNEQFF.

V gene TRBV12-3 or TRBV12-4 combines with J gene TRBJ2-1; no firm D call. The CDR3 contains 12 residues. Trimming stripped 5 bases from V and 1 base from J, with 3 bases between. As DNA, the CDR3 is TGTGCCAGCAGTCGTTCCTACAATGAGCAGTTCTTC. This codes for CASSRSYNEQFF.

This clonotype was seen a handful of times. The chain carries TRBV7-9 and TRBJ1-4; 7 bases are shared with TRBD1. CDR1 and CDR2 (germline): SEHNR, FQNEAQ (reference sequence). V was clipped by 5 bases and J by 8 bases; unmatched bases: 11. The CDR3 spans 15 residues. The CDR3 spells CASSLFRQGEEKLFF. In DNA, the CDR3 is TGTGCCAGCAGCCTCTTCCGACAGGGCGAAGAAAAACTGTTTTTT.

This clonotype was detected ten times or more. The J gene is TRBJ2-7, the V gene TRBV27; D not resolved. The CDR3 extends over 11 amino acids. The V end lost 6 bases, the J end lost 5 bases, and 8 bases lay between the germline ends. The V gene's germline CDR1 is MNHEY and CDR2 SMNVEV (reference sequence). CDR3 loop: CASRKNDEQYF. CDR3 DNA: TGTGCCAGCAGGAAGAATGACGAGCAGTACTTC.

Only a few counts were recorded for this clonotype. This sequence joins TRBV6-5 and TRBJ1-1; D remains unclear. Germline V lookup: CDR1 MNHEY, CDR2 SVGAGI. The CDR3 loop spans 13 amino acids. V dropped 0 bases and J dropped 8 bases, with 10 bases sitting between them. The CDR3 loop reads CASSYSLGNEAFF. The CDR3 DNA reads TGTGCCAGCAGTTACTCGTTAGGGAACGAAGCTTTCTTT.

This clonotype was observed a few times. This chain joins TRBV15 and TRBJ1-4, with no clear D. This CDR3 contains 12 residues. Deletions cut 0 bases from V and 12 bases from J, with 8 bases between. CDR1 is LNHNV, CDR2 YYDKDF, per germline (reference sequence). This CDR3 is CATSRDGRELFF. The CDR3 DNA is TGTGCCACCAGCAGAGACGGCCGTGAACTGTTTTTT.

The table lists this clonotype with a few counts. The genes are TRBV3-1 and TRBJ2-1; 8 bases are a match to TRBD1. Germline-derived CDR1 and CDR2 are LGHDT and YNNKEL (reference sequence). The junction had 8 bases not matched to a gene; V was cut back by 4 bases and J by 3 bases. This CDR3 has 16 residues. The CDR3 DNA is TGTGCCAGCAGCCGCGGCAGGGGGCTTCACTACAATGAGCAGTTCTTC. Translation: CASSRGRGLHYNEQFF.

The chain links TRBV29-1 to TRBJ1-2, with TRBD1 matching over 7 bases. The CDR3 spans 16 residues. With V trimmed by 6 bases and J by 1 base, 14 bases remained unmatched. Germline V gives CDR1 SQVTM, CDR2 ANQGSEA. Written as DNA, the CDR3 is TGCAGCGTCGCGACAGGGAGGAGGGTTTATAACTATGGCTACACCTTC. This encodes CSVATGRRVYNYGYTF.

This clonotype was observed a handful of times. The rearrangement links TRBV28 to TRBJ1-6; D not resolved. Per germline, CDR1 MDHEN and CDR2 SYDVKM. Trimming left V 6 bases short and J 14 bases short, with 8 bases between. The CDR3 sequence is 10 residues long. The CDR3 region has the DNA TGTGCCAGCAGATCGTTCACCCTCCACTTT. It encodes CASRSFTLHF.

The chain combines TRBV18 with TRBJ2-1; D not certain. Germline V CDR1 and CDR2: KGHSH, LQKENI. The CDR3 covers 16 residues. V was trimmed by 6 bases and J by 0 bases, leaving 15 bases between them. CDR3 bases: TGTGCCAGCTCCCCGACCGTACCCAGCTCCTACAATGAGCAGTTCTTC. It yields the protein CASSPTVPSSYNEQFF.

The V and J genes are TRBV4-1 and TRBJ2-2, with D uncertain. The CDR3 is 14 amino acids. Deletions cut 1 base from V and 4 bases from J, with 7 bases between. Per germline, CDR1 MGHRA and CDR2 YSYEKL. CDR3 DNA sequence: TGCGCCAGCAGCCAAGTAGGGCCCACCGGGGAGCTGTTTTTT. Translated, it gives CASSQVGPTGELFF.

The table lists this clonotype with a few counts. The chain is built from TRBV27 and TRBJ2-7; a possible D gene is TRBD2 (6 bases). The CDR3 has 13 residues. Germline CDR1 and CDR2: MNHEY and SMNVEV (reference sequence). V was pared by 6 bases and J by 9 bases, with 18 bases between. CDR3 in amino acids: CASRDYAGLVQYF. DNA of the CDR3: TGTGCCAGCAGGGACTACGCCGGCCTCGTGCAGTACTTC.

V usage is TRBV11-2 and J usage is TRBJ2-2; either TRBD1 or TRBD2 may supply D (6 bases each). V was cut by 5 bases and J by 7 bases, with 14 bases left in between. The CDR3 runs to 14 residues. The germline CDR1 and CDR2 sequences are SGHAT and FQNNGV. The CDR3 sequence: CASSPGGGSGELFF. CDR3 DNA: TGTGCCAGCAGCCCCGGGGGCGGTAGCGGGGAGCTGTTTTTT.

V usage is TRBV12-3 or TRBV12-4 and J usage is TRBJ1-2; D is uncertain. Trimming shortened V by 2 bases and J by 4 bases, and 8 bases separated the two germline ends. This CDR3 has 13 residues. The CDR3 loop is CASSLPPGYGYTF. The CDR3 DNA reads as TGTGCCAGCAGTTTACCGCCTGGCTATGGCTACACCTTC.

This clonotype has just a few counts. The chain recombines TRBV29-1 with TRBJ1-1; unclear D gene. Deletions cut 3 bases from V and 1 base from J, with 9 bases between. Germline V CDR1 and CDR2: SQVTM, ANQGSEA. The CDR3 extends over 13 amino acids. The CDR3 nucleotides are TGCAGCGTTGAGGGCAGAGCGAACACTGAAGCTTTCTTT. Translated, it gives CSVEGRANTEAFF.

This clonotype has more than one count but fewer than ten. The chain uses TRBV7-2 and TRBJ1-5, with D possibly being TRBD1 (5 bases). Trimming shortened V by 1 base and J by 0 bases, and 13 bases separated the two germline ends. CDR1 is SGHTA, CDR2 FQGNSA, per germline. This CDR3 is 17 amino acids long. The CDR3 DNA reads as TGTGCCAGCAGCTTAGTCGTCGGACAATATAGCAATCAGCCCCAGCATTTT. Protein product: CASSLVVGQYSNQPQHF.

This clonotype was seen only a few times. The rearrangement links TRBV5-1 to TRBJ2-3; weak D call: TRBD2 (6 bases). The ends were cut back, 2 bases at V and 1 base at J, with 26 bases in the middle. Germline CDR1 SGHRS, CDR2 YFSETQ. The CDR3 length is 20 residues. The CDR3 DNA reads as TGCGCCAGCAGCTTTTCAGATTTGGGACTTTTCGTCAATGGCACAGATACGCAGTATTTT. It encodes CASSFSDLGLFVNGTDTQYF. The whole variable domain, filled in from reference TRBV5-1 and TRBJ2-3, reads KAGVTQTPRYLIKTRGQQVTLSCSPISGHRSVSWYQQTPGQGLQFLFEYFSETQRNKGNFPGRFSGRQFSNSRSEMNVSTLELGDSALYLCASSFSDLGLFVNGTDTQYFGPGTRLTVL.

The rearrangement joins TRBV28 to TRBJ1-1; D unresolved. The CDR3 is made up of 15 amino acids. CDR1 and CDR2 from the germline V gene are MDHEN and SYDVKM. Trimming took 2 bases from V and 3 from J, leaving 13 bases between them. The CDR3 DNA sequence: TGTGCCAGCAGTTTAAGGCCTCGGGTTCACACTGAAGCTTTCTTT. Translated, it gives CASSLRPRVHTEAFF.

This clonotype was observed a handful of times. The gene calls are TRBV6-1 and TRBJ2-7, with 10 bases aligning to TRBD1. J lost 3 bases, V lost 5 bases, and 19 bases had no gene match. The germline V gene has CDR1 MNHNS and CDR2 SASEGT. The CDR3 spans 19 residues. CDR3: CASSSPLPGQGLSFYEQYF. DNA for the CDR3: TGTGCCAGCAGTTCACCGCTTCCGGGACAGGGGTTAAGTTTCTACGAGCAGTACTTC.

This clonotype was observed a handful of times. This chain uses TRBV21-1 with TRBJ2-1; TRBD1 was called by the table and not checked on the DNA. TRBV21-1 corresponds to a pseudogene. The CDR3 has 16 amino acids. CDR3 region: CASSPRAGYVYNEQFF. CDR3 bases: TGTGCCAGCAGCCCTCGGGCAGGGTACGTCTACAATGAGCAGTTCTTC.

The chain uses TRBV15 and TRBJ1-1; no definite D call. The CDR3 runs 16 residues. V shed 1 base and J shed 5 bases, with 17 bases lying between them. The V gene's germline CDR1 is LNHNV and CDR2 YYDKDF (reference sequence). CDR3 DNA: TGTGCCACCAGCAGAGGGTCGGCAGGACGAGGGACTGAAGCTTTCTTT. It is translated as CATSRGSAGRGTEAFF.

This clonotype was detected a few times. The V gene is TRBV11-2, the J gene TRBJ1-2; 7 nucleotides align to TRBD1. The germline CDR1 and CDR2 sequences are SGHAT and FQNNGV. CDR3 length equals 15 residues. V lost 5 bases to trimming and J lost 7 bases; unmatched junction nucleotides: 13. The CDR3 nucleotides are TGTGCCAGCAGCATACAGACAGGGAAACTAGGTGGCTACACCTTC. Its translation: CASSIQTGKLGGYTF.

This chain links TRBV12-3 or TRBV12-4 with TRBJ2-7, with TRBD2 matching over 7 bases. Germline trimming cut 5 bases from V and 2 bases from J; bases unmatched to any gene: 6. The CDR3 totals 14 residues. CDR3 bases: TGTGCCAGCAGTGCAAGCGGGACCGCCTACGAGCAGTACTTC. Translating gives CASSASGTAYEQYF.